This TCR beta chain was found in a study of blood T cells in healthy people across ages. Study-level findings and limits: More naive CD4+ cells and higher diversity were found in long-lived than in aged donors. Measured against age, TCR beta diversity per million T cells decreased in a roughly linear manner.

Healthy Russian Caucasian donors spanned ages about 6 to 100 years. The CDR3 has 14 residues. The germline CDR1 and CDR2 sequences are MNHEY and SVGAGI. Sample-barcoded 5' priming and a J-beta primer mix drove a second PCR of about 7 to 12 cycles. Researchers report that a template-switch adaptor with 12 random nucleotides tagged each cDNA molecule. TCRdb called the 5' RACE reads again in MiXCR, with one record for every CDR3 protein. The sample lists some 850,000 distinct CDR3 sequences, under 30% seen once, with about 2.9% in the top ten. This clonotype has a handful of counts. As yet, its antigen is unknown. The junction departs from germline at one end; a sequencing error may be responsible. The data also belong to a second study, concerning T cells of mothers and their children.

The sequence was collected from a boy under 18 in good health. The rearrangement joins TRBV6-5 to TRBJ2-7; a possible D gene is TRBD2 (5 bases). The sample consisted of blood. In DNA form, the CDR3 reads TGTGGCAGCGGTAACCAGAGGAGCACCTACGAGCAGTACTTC. Translating gives CGSGNQRSTYEQYF.